These 12 T cell receptor beta chains share one sample of origin, sequenced in a study of CD8 T cells in Susac syndrome. A quantity of about 0.45 to 1 ug RNA underwent reverse transcription using random hexamers. One entry per CDR3 protein, called by TCRdb with MiXCR from the immunoSEQ multiplex PCR reads. The sample records approximately 210,000 distinct CDR3 sequences, 95% being singletons. Sample: CD4+ T cells from PBMCs. The receptors derive from a human donor with multiple sclerosis.

J is TRBJ1-2 and V is TRBV2; D is unclear. This CDR3 spans 16 amino acids. V was cut by 7 bases and J by 1 base, with 19 bases left in between. Germline-derived CDR1 and CDR2 are SNHLY and FYNNEI. The CDR3 coding sequence is TGTGCCAGCAACCAGGACCTAACCACTTTTAACTATGGCTACACCTTC. Translation gives CASNQDLTTFNYGYTF. Full variable domain (missing parts from reference TRBV2 and TRBJ1-2): EPEVTQTPSHQVTQMGQEVILRCVPISNHLYFYWYRQILGQKVEFLVSFYNNEISEKSEIFDDQFSVERPDGSNFTLKIRSTKLEDSAMYFCASNQDLTTFNYGYTFGSGTRLTVV.

This clonotype occurred once. The CDR3 reads CSASGRDNEQFF. For the CDR3, the DNA is TGCAGTGCTAGTGGGCGGGATAATGAGCAGTTCTTC. This rearrangement joins TRBV20-1 to TRBJ2-1, with a weak D call TRBD2 (6 bases). CDR3 size: 12 residues. Germline CDR1 is DFQATT and CDR2 is SNEGSKA (reference sequence). Trimming left V 3 bases short and J 7 bases short, with 10 bases between.

CDR3 nucleotides: TGCAGTGCTAGAGTACTAGCGGGAGGGCCGACGAATGAGCAGTTCTTC. It yields the protein CSARVLAGGPTNEQFF. The genes are TRBV20-1 and TRBJ2-1; 13 nucleotides agree with TRBD2. The CDR3 runs 16 residues. The germline V gene has CDR1 DFQATT and CDR2 SNEGSKA (reference sequence). Trimming took 1 base from V and 7 from J; bases not matched to a gene: 7.

V is TRBV7-9 and J is TRBJ2-3; a weak D match, TRBD2 (6 bases). V lost 6 bases and J lost 2, with 15 bases in between. Germline V CDR1 and CDR2: SEHNR, FQNEAQ (reference sequence). The CDR3 has 15 amino acids. For the CDR3, the DNA is TGTGCCAGCAGTATAACTAGCCAGGCCACAGATACGCAGTATTTT. This sequence encodes CASSITSQATDTQYF.

CDR3 nucleotides: TGTGCCAGCAGCACACGACAGCTCCTACAAGAGACCCAGTACTTC. Amino acids: CASSTRQLLQETQYF. V is TRBV3-1 and J is TRBJ2-5, with D tentatively TRBD1 (5 bases). From germline, CDR1 is LGHDT and CDR2 YNNKEL (reference sequence). Trimming took off 5 bases at V and 2 bases at J, with 15 bases between the two ends. The CDR3 is 15 amino acids.

The rearrangement joins TRBV24-1 to TRBJ2-3; tentative D call: TRBD1 (6 bases). CDR3 length equals 15 residues. Trimming removed 4 bases at V and 0 bases at J, with 10 bases between. Germline CDR1 reads KGHDR; CDR2 reads SFDVKD. The CDR3 coding sequence is TGTGCCACCAGTGAGGCAGGGGCTAGCACAGATACGCAGTATTTT. Its protein product is CATSEAGASTDTQYF.

The chain combines TRBV4-1 with TRBJ2-1; either TRBD1 or TRBD2 may fit D (5 bases each). Between the trimmed V and J ends, which lost 0 bases and 4 bases, there was a span of 10 bases. Germline values: CDR1 MGHRA, CDR2 YSYEKL. The CDR3 extends over 15 amino acids. CDR3 region: CASSQEGETYNEQFF. The CDR3, as DNA: TGCGCCAGCAGCCAAGAAGGGGAGACTTACAATGAGCAGTTCTTC.

The DNA of the CDR3 is TGTGCCAGCAGTTACTCGACCCCTTGGTCGACCGGGGAGCTGTTTTTT. The encoded protein is CASSYSTPWSTGELFF. V and J are TRBV6-5 and TRBJ2-2; D is ambiguous. This CDR3 has 16 residues. Germline lookup yields CDR1 MNHEY and CDR2 SVGAGI. V lost 0 bases, J lost 5 bases, and 13 bases lay in between.

The V gene is TRBV29-1, the J gene TRBJ2-7; 9 positions match TRBD1. V was pared by 5 bases and J by 3 bases, with 11 bases of the junction left unmatched. CDR1 and CDR2 (germline): SQVTM, ANQGSEA. This CDR3 is 15 amino acids long. This CDR3 reads CSVRSGRTGDYEQYF. For the CDR3, the DNA is TGCAGCGTTCGAAGCGGTAGGACAGGGGACTACGAGCAGTACTTC.

J is TRBJ2-7 and V is TRBV7-2; unclear D gene. Germline-derived CDR1 and CDR2 are SGHTA and FQGNSA. V lost 4 bases and J 3 bases, leaving 10 bases between the germline ends. The CDR3 extends over 13 amino acids. CDR3 in amino acids: CASSSVGGYEQYF. Written as DNA, the CDR3 is TGTGCCAGCAGCTCTGTGGGCGGCTACGAGCAGTACTTC.

For the CDR3, the DNA is TGTGCCTGGAGTGTAAATTCTCACTACACCTTC. Protein: CAWSVNSHYTF. The rearrangement joins TRBV30 to TRBJ1-2; D unresolved. The V gene's germline CDR1 is GTSNPN and CDR2 SVGIG (reference sequence). The V end was cut by 0 bases, the J end by 10 bases, with 9 bases between. This CDR3 comprises 11 residues.

The V gene is TRBV12-3 or TRBV12-4, the J gene TRBJ1-5; D remains ambiguous. There are 15 residues in the CDR3. The V end lost 1 base, the J end lost 7 bases, and 14 bases lay between the germline ends. CDR3 sequence: CASSLGSTIGQPQHF. CDR3 nucleotide sequence: TGTGCCAGCAGTTTAGGCTCCACGATCGGGCAGCCCCAGCATTTT.